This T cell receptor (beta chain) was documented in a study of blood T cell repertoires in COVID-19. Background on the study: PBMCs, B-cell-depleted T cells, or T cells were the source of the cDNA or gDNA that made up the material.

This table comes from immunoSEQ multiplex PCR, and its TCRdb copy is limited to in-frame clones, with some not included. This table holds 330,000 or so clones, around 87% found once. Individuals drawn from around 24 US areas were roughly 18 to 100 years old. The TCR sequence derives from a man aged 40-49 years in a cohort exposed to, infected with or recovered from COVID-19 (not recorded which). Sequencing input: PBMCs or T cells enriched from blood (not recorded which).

CDR3 bases: TGTGCCAGCAGTTCAGTAGACAGAATTAATTCACCCCTCCACTTT. Translating it yields CASSSVDRINSPLHF. The chain links TRBV6-2 or TRBV6-3 to TRBJ1-6, with TRBD1 as a possible D gene (5 bases). Trimming shortened V by 4 bases and J by 6 bases, and 13 bases separated the two germline ends. Looked up from germline, CDR1 is MNHEY and CDR2 is SVGEGT. The CDR3 contains 15 residues.